Sequencing of this T cell receptor (beta chain) was carried out in a study of blood T cell dynamics during melanoma immunotherapy. Background on the study: First-line therapy was either pembrolizumab or nivolumab with ipilimumab for metastatic melanoma.

The V and J ends lost 7 bases and 2 bases respectively, with 9 bases between them. The CDR3 is made up of 12 amino acids. Germline CDR1 reads SGHRS; CDR2 reads YFSETQ. Every bulk PBMC sample received the same 350 ng of DNA. This table comes from immunoSEQ multiplex PCR, and its TCRdb copy is limited to in-frame clones, with some not included. Of some 11,000 clones in the sample, around 86% were seen once. Specified time point: week 3, after first cycle of checkpoint inhibitor. Disease control meant complete response, partial response or stable disease at 12 weeks. The sequences come from blood, collected from a patient treated with checkpoint blockade. The rearrangement uses TRBV5-1 and TRBJ2-5; D uncertain. The TCR was taken from a human donor with melanoma. CDR3 DNA sequence: TGCGCCAGCCGGACCCCACAAGAGACCCAGTACTTC. Residues: CASRTPQETQYF.